This T cell receptor beta chain was sequenced in a study of regulatory T cells in long-lasting Graves disease. Findings of the study overall: Newly diagnosed patients had higher TCR diversity than persistent Graves' patients did. Few sampled subjects may have lowered accuracy.

Germline V gene data show CDR1 as LGHDT and CDR2 as YNNKEL (reference sequence). The CDR3 is 16 amino acids. Sequencing libraries for TCR beta were prepared with iRepertoire HTBI primers and Arm-PCR of CDR3 regions. MiXCR, applied by TCRdb to the multiplex PCR reads, yields one record per CDR3 protein. The sample lists over 650,000 distinct CDR3 sequences; 25% to 35% were seen once. The sample's time point: persistent/refractory GD, antithyroid drugs over 5 years with positive TRAb. Scientists built the TCR library using RNA that was extracted from PBMCs. An endocrinology department in Xi'an, China, supplied the patients. Points on this clonotype: Its specificity is not known. Germline and junction disagree at one end, which may indicate a read error.

The sequence came from a female donor with Graves disease. The chain uses TRBV3-1 and TRBJ2-2, with 7 bases fitting TRBD2. The starting material was peripheral blood mononuclear cells (PBMCs), obtained when the disease was refractory, from a patient treated with antithyroid drugs. CDR3 region: CASSLTRGSGTGELFF. For the CDR3, the DNA is TGCGCCAGCAGCCTGACTCGCGGGAGTGGTACCGGGGAGCTGTTTTTT.